The present TCR beta chain was sequenced within a study of shared clonotypes between healthy human individuals. Only in-frame clones appear in the TCRdb table, and some are missing; sequencing was by immunoSEQ multiplex PCR. There are approximately 1,500,000 clones in the sample; roughly 96% occur only once, and approximately 1.2% lies in the top ten. Trimming cost V 1 base and J 0 bases; bases outside gene matches: 4. This CDR3 comprises 16 residues. Germline V lookup: CDR1 SGHRS, CDR2 YFSETQ. The receptor's source is a man under 40 in good health. The chain has TRBV5-1 and TRBJ2-7; 10 bases fit TRBD2. The sample consisted of naive CD4+ T cells sorted from blood. The subset: CD45RA+ positively selected. CDR3 nucleotides: TGCGCCAGCAGCTTGAGGTCTAGCGGGAGCTCCTACGAGCAGTACTTC. It specifies CASSLRSSGSSYEQYF.